This T cell receptor (beta chain) comes out of a study of blood T cell repertoires in COVID-19. Study-level information: The origin of the acute and convalescent COVID-19 samples was the United States, Italy and Spain.

Some clones are missing from TCRdb's copy, which holds only in-frame ones; the method was immunoSEQ multiplex PCR. The sample gives roughly 160,000 clones, roughly 83% of which show up once; roughly 14% is in the top ten. Germline V gene lookup returns CDR1 SGHTA and CDR2 FQGNSA. The CDR3 runs to 15 residues. Trimming took 1 base from V and 4 from J, leaving 8 bases between them. V gene TRBV7-2 combines with J gene TRBJ2-6; D is perhaps TRBD1 (6 bases). The TCR comes from a man in his late teens or twenties with active or convalescent COVID-19. Sequenced: peripheral blood. Here the CDR3 DNA reads TGTGCCAGCAGCTTAGGGGGGACAGGGGCCAACGTCCTGACTTTC. Its translation is CASSLGGTGANVLTF.